A single sample gave rise to the 15 T cell receptor beta chains below, sequenced in a study of control samples from healthy donors and cancer patients. The repertoire was sequenced with immunoSEQ multiplex PCR; TCRdb's copy has only in-frame clones and lacks some. Counted here are about 150,000 clones, approximately 94% occurring once; the ten biggest clones make up approximately 6%. Material for sequencing was blood. These receptors originate from a man between 35 and 55 years old in good health.

The chain is built from TRBV2 and TRBJ2-3, with D hard to call. V dropped 4 bases and J dropped 2 bases, with 4 bases sitting between them. The V gene's germline CDR1 is SNHLY and CDR2 FYNNEI. The CDR3 is 12 residues long. CDR3 loop: CASSGNTDTQYF. The CDR3 region has the DNA TGTGCCAGCAGTGGTAACACAGATACGCAGTATTTT.

V is TRBV28 and J is TRBJ2-1; 8 positions agree with TRBD2. The CDR3 is 17 residues long. Germline CDR1 MDHEN, CDR2 SYDVKM. Germline trimming cut 3 bases from V and 3 bases from J; bases unmatched to any gene: 10. This CDR3 is CASSFLAGGALYNEQFF. DNA for the CDR3: TGTGCCAGCAGTTTCCTGGCGGGGGGCGCCCTCTACAATGAGCAGTTCTTC.

V gene TRBV7-9 combines with J gene TRBJ2-1; the D gene could be TRBD1 or TRBD2 (6 bases each). Trimming took 1 base from V and 2 from J, leaving 9 bases between them. The CDR3 runs to 15 residues. The germline CDR1 and CDR2 sequences are SEHNR and FQNEAQ (reference sequence). The CDR3 sequence is CASSLDGGPYNEQFF. In DNA form, the CDR3 reads TGTGCCAGCAGCTTAGATGGGGGGCCCTACAATGAGCAGTTCTTC.

The chain is built from TRBV2 and TRBJ1-4; TRBD1 aligns across 7 bases. This CDR3 has 13 residues. Germline V lookup: CDR1 SNHLY, CDR2 FYNNEI. Trimming cost V 6 bases and J 8 bases; bases outside gene matches: 6. The CDR3 region has the DNA TGTGCCAGCAGCAGGGGGATCTGGGAAAAACTGTTTTTT. It yields the protein CASSRGIWEKLFF.

This clone was seen a single time. The sample contains more than one DNA sequence encoding this CDR3. The V gene is TRBV18, the J gene TRBJ1-2, with D possibly being TRBD1 (5 bases). Germline V CDR1 and CDR2: KGHSH, LQKENI. V was cut by 3 bases and J by 2 bases, with 7 bases left in between. The CDR3 consists of 13 residues. The CDR3 spells CASSPDRNYGYTF. The CDR3 nucleotides read TGTGCCAGCTCACCCGACAGAAACTATGGCTACACCTTC.

This chain uses TRBV28 with TRBJ1-1; D is perhaps TRBD1 (6 bases). The germline gives CDR1 MDHEN, CDR2 SYDVKM. CDR3 size: 13 residues. Trimming left V 8 bases short and J 4 bases short, with 14 bases between. For the CDR3, the DNA is TGTGCCAGCCGAGGACAGTTCTTCACTGAAGCTTTCTTT. Translated: CASRGQFFTEAFF.

The V gene is TRBV6-2 or TRBV6-3, the J gene TRBJ2-2, with 7 positions matching TRBD1. Unmatched junction bases numbered 0, after V lost 2 bases and J lost 6 bases. The CDR3 extends over 13 amino acids. Germline CDR1 is MNHEY and CDR2 is SVGEGT. In nucleotides, the CDR3 is TGTGCCAGCAGTTACAGGGGGCCCGGGGAGCTGTTTTTT. It translates to CASSYRGPGELFF.

The table lists this clone with a count of one. The chain is built from TRBV2 and TRBJ2-2; D gene ambiguous. The V end lost 8 bases, the J end lost 0 bases, and 7 bases lay between the germline ends. CDR1 and CDR2 (germline): SNHLY, FYNNEI. The CDR3 length is 13 residues. The CDR3, as DNA: TGTGCCAGCCTTCTTTCGAACACCGGGGAGCTGTTTTTT. Translated, it gives CASLLSNTGELFF.

V is TRBV10-3 and J is TRBJ1-2; no firm D call. Germline CDR1 reads ENHRY; CDR2 reads SYGVKD. CDR3 size: 13 residues. Trimming left V 5 bases short and J 6 bases short, with 13 bases between. CDR3 coding DNA: TGTGCCATCAGTCAGGAGACAAGCCATGGCTACACCTTC. It translates to CAISQETSHGYTF.

This clone was observed a single time. The chain combines TRBV10-3 with TRBJ2-7, with 7 bases lining up with TRBD1. The CDR3 runs to 15 residues. The V segment lost 4 bases and the J segment 6 bases; nucleotides outside the gene matches: 12. CDR1 ENHRY and CDR2 SYGVKD come from the germline V gene. The CDR3 coding sequence is TGTGCCATCAGTGGGCCCCCGGGACAGCCCTCCGAGCAGTACTTC. Amino acid sequence: CAISGPPGQPSEQYF.

This clone has just a few counts. This chain links TRBV2 with TRBJ2-7; 7 bases align to TRBD1. Trimming cost V 6 bases and J 3 bases; bases outside gene matches: 2. The CDR3 has 12 amino acids. CDR1 SNHLY and CDR2 FYNNEI come from the germline V gene. The CDR3 protein is CASRGTDYEQYF. The CDR3, as DNA: TGTGCCAGCAGGGGGACAGACTACGAGCAGTACTTC.

The genes are TRBV19 and TRBJ1-5, with a weak D call TRBD1 (5 bases). This CDR3 spans 15 amino acids. Trimming took 3 bases from V and 3 from J, leaving 12 bases between them. The germline CDR1 and CDR2 sequences are LNHDA and SQIVND (reference sequence). CDR3 loop: CASSIGQGANQPQHF. The CDR3 DNA is TGTGCCAGTAGTATTGGTCAGGGCGCCAATCAGCCCCAGCATTTT. Full variable domain (rest looked up from reference TRBV19 and TRBJ1-5): DGGITQSPKYLFRKEGQNVTLSCEQNLNHDAMYWYRQDPGQGLRLIYYSQIVNDFQKGDIAEGYSVSREKKESFPLTVTSAQKNPTAFYLCASSIGQGANQPQHFGDGTRLSIL.

The rearrangement uses TRBV28 and TRBJ2-3; perhaps TRBD2 as D (5 bases). This CDR3 has 13 residues. The germline V gene encodes CDR1 MDHEN and CDR2 SYDVKM. V was shortened by 5 bases and J by 6 bases, with 12 bases between the two germline ends. CDR3 sequence: CASSRRGRDTQYF. The CDR3 bases are TGTGCCAGCAGTCGACGAGGGCGTGATACGCAGTATTTT.

The gene calls are TRBV6-5 and TRBJ1-5; 7 bases are a match to TRBD1. Per germline, CDR1 MNHEY and CDR2 SVGAGI. V dropped 5 bases and J dropped 9; count of bases not matched to a gene: 13. The CDR3 is 15 amino acids. CDR3 in DNA: TGTGCCAGCAGTCCTGGGGACAGAAGGACCCGGCCCCAGCATTTT. Its translation is CASSPGDRRTRPQHF.

The chain carries TRBV19 and TRBJ1-6; 7 bases agree with TRBD1. Trimming cost V 4 bases and J 8 bases; bases outside gene matches: 8. Germline CDR1 LNHDA, CDR2 SQIVND (reference sequence). CDR3 size: 15 residues. The CDR3 bases are TGTGCCAGTAGTAGAATCGACAGGGATCATTCACCCCTCCACTTT. It codes for CASSRIDRDHSPLHF.